This T cell receptor (beta chain) is drawn from a study of T cell repertoires in cytomegalovirus infection. The CDR3 consists of 13 residues. Trimming pared 6 bases from V and 0 bases from J, leaving 9 bases between. CDR1 is DFQATT and CDR2 is SNEGSKA in the germline V gene (reference sequence). As for this clonotype: Antigen unknown.

Whole-study findings and limits: There were carriers of CMV plus the relevant HLA, and cumulative public TCR beta family frequency identified them. CMV-specific TCR beta clonotypes restricted by HLA-C dominated the ex vivo response.

TCRdb analysed the reads with MiXCR anew, one entry per CDR3 protein. Of nearly 650,000 distinct CDR3 sequences in the sample, roughly a quarter were seen once. This sequence was found in a human donor in good health (CMV status not recorded). Some clones in this sample may be carry-over from other donors' samples. This chain uses TRBV20-1 with TRBJ1-3, with D unclear. The sample was CD8+ T cells from PBMCs. The CDR3 spells CSAFRHSGNTIYF. The DNA for the CDR3 is TGCAGTGCCTTTCGACACTCTGGAAACACCATATATTTT.